These 15 T cell receptor beta chains were all obtained from the same sample, sequenced in a study of T cell responses to AZD1222 COVID-19 vaccine. The table came from immunoSEQ multiplex PCR; TCRdb's copy has only in-frame clones and leaves some out. This table has around 170,000 clones, over 75% appearing once. Here the sequenced sample was peripheral blood, taken on day 0 of AZD1222 vaccination. Receptors were obtained from an adult in good health.

The sample holds one count of this clone. The CDR3 reads CASSVSQGVDGYTF. DNA for the CDR3: TGTGCCAGCAGTGTCTCACAGGGGGTGGATGGCTACACCTTC. V and J are TRBV6-6 and TRBJ1-2; 8 bases are shared with TRBD1. The J segment lost 6 bases and the V segment lost 5 bases, leaving 8 bases of the junction unmatched. The germline gives CDR1 MNHNY, CDR2 SVGAGI (reference sequence). There are 14 residues in the CDR3.

This rearrangement joins TRBV5-1 to TRBJ2-5; TRBD2 agrees at 11 bases. V was pared by 0 bases and J by 4 bases, with 8 bases of the junction left unmatched. There are 17 residues in the CDR3. Germline CDR1 SGHRS, CDR2 YFSETQ. Written as DNA, the CDR3 is TGCGCCAGCAGCTTGGGACTAGCGGGGTGGACGGGAGAGACCCAGTACTTC. This translates into CASSLGLAGWTGETQYF.

The chain uses TRBV15 and TRBJ2-7; TRBD1 matches at 7 bases. Germline loops: CDR1 LNHNV, CDR2 YYDKDF (reference sequence). CDR3 length: 12 amino acids. CDR3 DNA sequence: TGTGCGTTGCTGGGACAGAACTACGAGCAGTACTTC. This encodes CALLGQNYEQYF.

This chain uses TRBV5-6 with TRBJ1-2, with D hard to call. V was pared by 5 bases and J by 3 bases, with 14 bases between. Per the germline V gene, CDR1 is SGHDT and CDR2 is YYEEEE. The CDR3 covers 14 residues. Here the CDR3 DNA reads TGTGCCAGCAGGCGCCCGGGATTGGACTATGGCTACACCTTC. Its translation: CASRRPGLDYGYTF.

V is TRBV30 and J is TRBJ1-5, with D perhaps TRBD1 (6 bases). The CDR3 covers 14 residues. V was clipped by 1 base and J by 6 bases, with 13 bases between them. Germline CDR1 GTSNPN, CDR2 SVGIG (reference sequence). CDR3 in DNA: TGTGCCTGGAGTGGTGGAGGAGGGGGTCAGCCCCAGCATTTT. Protein product: CAWSGGGGGQPQHF.

The chain carries TRBV20-1 and TRBJ1-1, with D perhaps TRBD1 (5 bases). Per germline, CDR1 DFQATT and CDR2 SNEGSKA (reference sequence). This CDR3 contains 11 residues. V lost 3 bases and J lost 4, with 6 bases in between. CDR3 sequence: CSARGVTEAFF. The DNA for the CDR3 is TGCAGTGCTAGGGGGGTCACTGAAGCTTTCTTT.

The V and J genes are TRBV19 and TRBJ1-2; no definite D call. With 4 bases removed from V and 7 bases from J, the gap between germline ends came to 10 bases. The germline CDR1 and CDR2 sequences are LNHDA and SQIVND (reference sequence). The CDR3 runs 12 residues. The CDR3 sequence: CASSRGFGGYTF. Here the CDR3 DNA reads TGTGCCAGTAGTAGAGGGTTTGGTGGCTACACCTTC.

This chain connects TRBV1 to TRBJ1-1; the table's D gene call, TRBD1, was not cross checked with the DNA. TRBV1 is classified as a pseudogene. The CDR3 totals 17 residues. CDR3 nucleotides: TGCACCAGCAGCCAACCAGCACCGATGACAGAGAACACTGAAGCTTTCTTT. Protein sequence: CTSSQPAPMTENTEAFF.

This rearrangement joins TRBV4-2 to TRBJ1-1; weak D call: TRBD1 (5 bases). The CDR3 has 15 amino acids. V lost 0 bases to trimming and J lost 4 bases, with 12 bases between them. Germline V lookup: CDR1 LGHNA, CDR2 YNFKEQ. As DNA, the CDR3 is TGTGCCAGCAGCCAAGATTGGGGGTTTGGCACTGAAGCTTTCTTT. This codes for CASSQDWGFGTEAFF.

This clone is a singleton in its sample. The rearrangement uses TRBV4-1 and TRBJ1-1; D is undetermined. Germline assignment: CDR1 MGHRA and CDR2 YSYEKL. The CDR3 is 16 amino acids. Trimming took off 0 bases at V and 0 bases at J, with 11 bases between the two ends. As DNA, the CDR3 is TGCGCCAGCAGCCAAGATATTAGAGGGTTGAACACTGAAGCTTTCTTT. Amino acids: CASSQDIRGLNTEAFF.

The V call is TRBV28, the J call TRBJ2-1, with 7 nucleotides matching TRBD2. The V and J ends lost 1 base and 1 base, in that order; junction bases with no gene match: 7. The CDR3 loop spans 17 amino acids. Germline CDR1 and CDR2: MDHEN and SYDVKM. The CDR3 region is CASSLLGGGGSYNEQFF. For the CDR3, the DNA is TGTGCCAGCAGTTTATTAGGCGGCGGGGGTTCCTACAATGAGCAGTTCTTC.

The V and J genes are TRBV18 and TRBJ2-2; D not certain. The CDR3 runs 17 residues. Trimming pared 1 base from V and 1 base from J, leaving 13 bases between. Germline V gene data show CDR1 as KGHSH and CDR2 as LQKENI. The CDR3 DNA sequence: TGTGCCAGCTCACCACGGGAAGCCCCCATGAACACCGGGGAGCTGTTTTTT. Amino acid sequence: CASSPREAPMNTGELFF. The full variable domain, its missing parts supplied by reference TRBV18 and TRBJ2-2, is NAGVMQNPRHLVRRRGQEARLRCSPMKGHSHVYWYRQLPEEGLKFMVYLQKENIIDESGMPKERFSAEFPKEGPSILRIQQVVRGDSAAYFCASSPREAPMNTGELFFGEGSRLTVL.

The CDR3 sequence is CASSQARQGRNTIYF. DNA of the CDR3: TGCGCCAGCAGCCAAGCCAGACAGGGGCGAAACACCATATATTTT. V and J are TRBV4-1 and TRBJ1-3; 8 bases are shared with TRBD1. With V trimmed by 1 base and J by 5 bases, 4 bases remained unmatched. The CDR3 is 15 amino acids. Per germline, CDR1 MGHRA and CDR2 YSYEKL.

The chain has TRBV7-6 and TRBJ2-7; D is unclear. The V end lost 6 bases, the J end lost 4 bases, and 19 bases lay between the germline ends. Germline CDR1 reads SGHVS; CDR2 reads FNYEAQ. The CDR3 contains 15 residues. As DNA, the CDR3 is TGTGCCAGCAGTTCCATCACGGACGGAGTATACGAGCAGTACTTC. Protein: CASSSITDGVYEQYF.

This chain joins TRBV5-6 and TRBJ1-2, with TRBD1 matching over 9 bases. Per the germline V gene, CDR1 is SGHDT and CDR2 is YYEEEE. The CDR3 covers 15 residues. The V gene end was trimmed by 0 bases and the J gene end by 8 bases; junction bases not matched to a gene: 8. This CDR3 is CASSLGDRVFQGYTF. The CDR3 nucleotides are TGTGCCAGCAGCTTGGGGGACAGGGTATTTCAGGGCTACACCTTC.